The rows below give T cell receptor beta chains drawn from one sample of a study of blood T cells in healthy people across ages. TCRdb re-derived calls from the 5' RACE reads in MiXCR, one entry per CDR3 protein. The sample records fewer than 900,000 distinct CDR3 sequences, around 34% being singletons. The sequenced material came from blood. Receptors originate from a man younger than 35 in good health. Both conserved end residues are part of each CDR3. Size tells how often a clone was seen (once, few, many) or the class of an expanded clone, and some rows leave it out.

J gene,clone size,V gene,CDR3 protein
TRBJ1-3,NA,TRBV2,CASRTPGTSAPGNTIYF
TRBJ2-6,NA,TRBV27,CASSLGTKSSGANVLTF
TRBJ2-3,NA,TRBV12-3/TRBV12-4,CASSSYLRGGTDTQYF
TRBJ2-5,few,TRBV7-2,CASSLSGPGQETQYF
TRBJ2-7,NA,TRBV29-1,CSVEGAGYEQYF
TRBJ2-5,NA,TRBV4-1,CASSLRLAEQETQYF
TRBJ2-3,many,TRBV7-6,CASSLKGTGQLTDTQYF
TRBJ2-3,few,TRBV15,CATSRVWGGADTQYF
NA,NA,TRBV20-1,CSASITGRSEQYF
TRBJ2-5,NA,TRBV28,CASSQTRPFQETQYF
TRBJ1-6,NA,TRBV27,CASSPGGAQSPLHF
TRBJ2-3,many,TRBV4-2,CASSQGLVGTDTQYF
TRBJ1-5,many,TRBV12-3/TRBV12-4,CASSFSGQGYQPQHF
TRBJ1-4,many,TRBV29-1,CSVRDTPNEKLFF
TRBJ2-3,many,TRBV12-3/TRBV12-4,CASSRPRSTDTQYF
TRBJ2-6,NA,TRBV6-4,CANSDSGSGANVLTF
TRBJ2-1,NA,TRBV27,CASSQSGGRHNEQFF
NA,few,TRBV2,CASSEPRQGYYEQYF
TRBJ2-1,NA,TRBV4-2,CASSQRFHAGAYNEQFF
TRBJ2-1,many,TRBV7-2,CASSFDRVFDEQFF
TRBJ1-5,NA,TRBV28,CASSPHDNQPQHF
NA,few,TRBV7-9,CASSFDYVFDEQYF
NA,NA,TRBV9,CASSVDPDRRTETQYF
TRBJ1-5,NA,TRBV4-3,CASSQGGRGQPQHF
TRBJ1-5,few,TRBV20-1,CSARDSAGLGNQPQHF
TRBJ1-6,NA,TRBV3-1,CASKTEIGRPNSPLHF
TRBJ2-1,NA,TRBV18,CASSGDFSSYNEQFF
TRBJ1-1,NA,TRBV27,CASSGLGQARVNTEAFF
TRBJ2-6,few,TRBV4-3,CASSQESGANVLTF
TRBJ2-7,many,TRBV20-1,CSARDARAYEQYF
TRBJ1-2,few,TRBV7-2,CASSLGRVYGYTF
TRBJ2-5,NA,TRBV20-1,CSATDYKYQETQYF
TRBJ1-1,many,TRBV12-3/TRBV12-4,CASSFGMNTEAFF
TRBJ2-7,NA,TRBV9,CASSVSGTADNEQYF
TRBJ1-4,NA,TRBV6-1,CASSEGVRNEKLFF
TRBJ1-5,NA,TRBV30,CAWSSPTQPQHF
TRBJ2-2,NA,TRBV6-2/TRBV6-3,CASSYGPGQGYTGELFF